This paragraph reports one T cell receptor beta chain. What it binds is unknown. Treatment in this sample: some 19 received Ad26.COV2.S at low or high dose, single or two shots; about 5 received placebo; per-sample allocation not given. Samples analyzed were those drawn on day 63 after the first vaccine or placebo injection. This vaccine is an Ad26 vector that expresses the Wuhan-strain SARS-CoV-2 spike. These data come from a study of Ad26.COV2.S vaccination and SARS-CoV-2 variants. Whole-study results and caveats: Using TCR breadth and depth analyses may have led to underestimated total T cell responses. People who got the vaccine had more spike-specific TCR breadth than people who got placebo.

TCRdb's table, derived via immunoSEQ multiplex PCR, lists solely in-frame clones and lacks some. The table lists 430,000 or so clones, 80% to 90% of them singletons. The clonotype comes from a person between 18 and 59 years old who received the Ad26.COV2.S COVID-19 vaccine or a placebo. Specimen: peripheral blood, collected in a trial of Ad26.COV2.S vaccine versus placebo.

CDR3 coding DNA: TGTGCCAGCAGTTATATTCCGGGCTACGAGCAGTACTTC. It encodes CASSYIPGYEQYF. The chain has TRBV27 and TRBJ2-7; unclear D gene. The CDR3 has 13 residues. Germline assignment: CDR1 MNHEY and CDR2 SMNVEV (reference sequence). Deletions cut 4 bases from V and 3 bases from J, with 10 bases between.